This TCR beta chain was identified in a study of blood T cell repertoires in COVID-19. Methods used by the authors: The authors estimated nucleated cell counts from reference gene primer amplification. Measured with immunoSEQ multiplex PCR; TCRdb has only the in-frame clones, and not every one. That table gives V, J and clone size, and the DNA gave D and trimming. The table includes under 100,000 clones, roughly 78% detected once. The receptor was isolated from a man aged 55 to 70 with acute or convalescent COVID-19. The sample was peripheral blood.

The CDR3 here is CASGTGTGGEETQYF. CDR3 DNA sequence: TGCGCCAGTGGGACAGGGACAGGGGGCGAAGAGACCCAGTACTTC. The rearrangement joins TRBV5-1 to TRBJ2-5; 12 bases fit TRBD1. Germline assignment: CDR1 SGHRS and CDR2 YFSETQ. Trimming took 8 bases from V and 3 from J; bases not matched to a gene: 8. CDR3 length equals 15 residues.